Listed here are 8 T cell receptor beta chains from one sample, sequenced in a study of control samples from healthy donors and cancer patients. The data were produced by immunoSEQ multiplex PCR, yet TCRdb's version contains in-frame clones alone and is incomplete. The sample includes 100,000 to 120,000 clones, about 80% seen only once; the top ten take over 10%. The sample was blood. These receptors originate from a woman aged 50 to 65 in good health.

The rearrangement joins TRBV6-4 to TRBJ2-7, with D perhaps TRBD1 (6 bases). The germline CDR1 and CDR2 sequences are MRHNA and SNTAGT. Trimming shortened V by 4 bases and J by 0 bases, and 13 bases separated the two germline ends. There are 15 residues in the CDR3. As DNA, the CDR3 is TGTGCCAGCAGTGTTGGGCCAGGGGACTCCTACGAGCAGTACTTC. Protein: CASSVGPGDSYEQYF.

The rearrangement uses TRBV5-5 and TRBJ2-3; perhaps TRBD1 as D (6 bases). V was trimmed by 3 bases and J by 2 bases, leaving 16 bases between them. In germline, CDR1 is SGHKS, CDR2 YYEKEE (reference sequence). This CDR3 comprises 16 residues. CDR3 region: CASSSRTDRATDTQYF. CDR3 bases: TGTGCCAGCAGCTCCCGGACAGATAGGGCCACAGATACGCAGTATTTT. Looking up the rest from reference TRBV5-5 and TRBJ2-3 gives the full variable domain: DAGVTQSPTHLIKTRGQQVTLRCSPISGHKSVSWYQQVLGQGPQFIFQYYEKEERGRGNFPDRFSARQFPNYSSELNVNALLLGDSALYLCASSSRTDRATDTQYFGPGTRLTVL.

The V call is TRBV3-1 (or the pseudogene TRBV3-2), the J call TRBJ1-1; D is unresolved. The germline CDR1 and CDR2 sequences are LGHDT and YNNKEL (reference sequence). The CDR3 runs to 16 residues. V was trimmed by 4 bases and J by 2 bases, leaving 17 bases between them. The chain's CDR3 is CASSPSGPGSNTEAFF. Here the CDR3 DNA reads TGTGCCAGCAGCCCAAGCGGGCCAGGTTCAAACACTGAAGCTTTCTTT.

CDR3 loop: CASRLTGPTTEAFF. CDR3 sequence (DNA): TGTGCCAGTAGGTTGACAGGACCGACGACTGAAGCTTTCTTT. The chain employs TRBV19 and TRBJ1-1; D is possibly TRBD1 (6 bases). This CDR3 region has 14 residues. CDR1 is LNHDA and CDR2 is SQIVND in the germline V gene (reference sequence). Trimming pared 6 bases from V and 5 bases from J, leaving 16 bases between.

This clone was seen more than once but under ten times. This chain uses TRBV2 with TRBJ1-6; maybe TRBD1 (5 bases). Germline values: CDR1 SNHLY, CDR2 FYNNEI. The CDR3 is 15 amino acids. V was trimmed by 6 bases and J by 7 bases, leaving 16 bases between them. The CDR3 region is CASSPAGTENSPLHF. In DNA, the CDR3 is TGTGCCAGCAGCCCAGCGGGGACCGAAAATTCACCCCTCCACTTT. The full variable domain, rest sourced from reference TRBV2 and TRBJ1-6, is EPEVTQTPSHQVTQMGQEVILRCVPISNHLYFYWYRQILGQKVEFLVSFYNNEISEKSEIFDDQFSVERPDGSNFTLKIRSTKLEDSAMYFCASSPAGTENSPLHFGNGTRLTVT.

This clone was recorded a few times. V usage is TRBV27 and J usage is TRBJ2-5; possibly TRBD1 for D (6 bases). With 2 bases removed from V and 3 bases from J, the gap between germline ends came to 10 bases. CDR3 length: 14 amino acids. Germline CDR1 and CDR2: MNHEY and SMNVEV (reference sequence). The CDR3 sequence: CASSLAGVEETQYF. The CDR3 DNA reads TGTGCCAGCAGTTTAGCAGGGGTTGAAGAGACCCAGTACTTC.

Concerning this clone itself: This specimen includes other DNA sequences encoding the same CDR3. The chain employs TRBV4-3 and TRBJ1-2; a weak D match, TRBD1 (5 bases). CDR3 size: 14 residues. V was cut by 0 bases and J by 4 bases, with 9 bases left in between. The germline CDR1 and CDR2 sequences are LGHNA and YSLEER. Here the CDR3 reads CASSQEGRTYGYTF. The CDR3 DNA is TGCGCCAGCAGCCAAGAGGGACGGACCTATGGCTACACCTTC.

CDR3 coding DNA: TGTGCCAGCAGCCTGATCAGCGGACTAGCGGGAGCCTACAATGAGCAGTTCTTC. As protein: CASSLISGLAGAYNEQFF. The rearrangement links TRBV7-2 to TRBJ2-1; TRBD2 matches at 13 bases. CDR3 length: 18 amino acids. Trimming cost V 5 bases and J 2 bases; bases outside gene matches: 9. Looked up from germline, CDR1 is SGHTA and CDR2 is FQGNSA.